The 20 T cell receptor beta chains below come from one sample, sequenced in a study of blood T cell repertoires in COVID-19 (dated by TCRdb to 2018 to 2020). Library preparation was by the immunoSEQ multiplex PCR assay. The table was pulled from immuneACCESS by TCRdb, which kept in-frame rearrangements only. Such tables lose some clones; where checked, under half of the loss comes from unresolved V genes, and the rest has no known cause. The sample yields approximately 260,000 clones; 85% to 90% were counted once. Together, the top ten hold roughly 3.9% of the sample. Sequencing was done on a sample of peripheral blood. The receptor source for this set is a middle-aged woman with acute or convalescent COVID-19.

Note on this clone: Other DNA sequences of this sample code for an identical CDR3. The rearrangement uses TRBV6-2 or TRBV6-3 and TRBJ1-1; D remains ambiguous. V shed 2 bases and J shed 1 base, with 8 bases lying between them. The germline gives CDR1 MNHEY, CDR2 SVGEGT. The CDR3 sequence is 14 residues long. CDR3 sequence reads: CASSYGRQNTEAFF. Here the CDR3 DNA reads TGTGCCAGCAGTTACGGTAGACAGAACACTGAAGCTTTCTTT.

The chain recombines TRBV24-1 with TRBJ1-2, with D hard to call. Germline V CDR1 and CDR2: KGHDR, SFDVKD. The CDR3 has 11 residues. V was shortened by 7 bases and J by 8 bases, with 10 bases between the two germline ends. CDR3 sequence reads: CATSRVWGYTF. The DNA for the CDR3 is TGTGCCACCAGCCGGGTTTGGGGCTACACCTTC.

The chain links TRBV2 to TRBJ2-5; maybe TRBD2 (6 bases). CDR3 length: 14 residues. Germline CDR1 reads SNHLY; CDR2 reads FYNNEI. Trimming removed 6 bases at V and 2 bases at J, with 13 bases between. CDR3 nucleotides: TGTGCCAGCAGGCGGACGGCGGGGCAAGAGACCCAGTACTTC. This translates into CASRRTAGQETQYF.

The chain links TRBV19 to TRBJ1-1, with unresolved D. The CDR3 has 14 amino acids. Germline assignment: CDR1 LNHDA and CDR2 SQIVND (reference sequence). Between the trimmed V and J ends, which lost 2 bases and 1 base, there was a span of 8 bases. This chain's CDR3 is CASSIPTKNTEAFF. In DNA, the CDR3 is TGTGCCAGTAGTATACCAACAAAGAACACTGAAGCTTTCTTT.

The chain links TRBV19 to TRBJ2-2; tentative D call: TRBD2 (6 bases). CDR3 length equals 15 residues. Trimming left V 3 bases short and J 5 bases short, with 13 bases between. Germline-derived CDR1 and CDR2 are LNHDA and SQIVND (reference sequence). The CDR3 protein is CASSMEGSRTGELFF. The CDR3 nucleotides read TGTGCCAGTAGTATGGAGGGCAGCAGGACCGGGGAGCTGTTTTTT.

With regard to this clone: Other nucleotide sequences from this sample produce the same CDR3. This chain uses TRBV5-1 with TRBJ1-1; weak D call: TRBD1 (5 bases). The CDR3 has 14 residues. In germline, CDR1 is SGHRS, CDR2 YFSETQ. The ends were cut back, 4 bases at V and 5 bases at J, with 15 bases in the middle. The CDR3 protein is CASSVTGGRTEAFF. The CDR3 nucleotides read TGCGCCAGCAGCGTCACGGGGGGTAGGACTGAAGCTTTCTTT. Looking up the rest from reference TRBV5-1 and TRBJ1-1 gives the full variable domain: KAGVTQTPRYLIKTRGQQVTLSCSPISGHRSVSWYQQTPGQGLQFLFEYFSETQRNKGNFPGRFSGRQFSNSRSEMNVSTLELGDSALYLCASSVTGGRTEAFFGQGTRLTVV.

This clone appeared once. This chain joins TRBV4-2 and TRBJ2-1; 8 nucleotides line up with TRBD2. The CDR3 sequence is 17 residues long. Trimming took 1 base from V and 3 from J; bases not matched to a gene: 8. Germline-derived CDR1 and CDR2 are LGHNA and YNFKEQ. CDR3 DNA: TGTGCCAGCAGCCAAGCGAACGGGAGCGGGGGCTACAATGAGCAGTTCTTC. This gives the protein CASSQANGSGGYNEQFF.

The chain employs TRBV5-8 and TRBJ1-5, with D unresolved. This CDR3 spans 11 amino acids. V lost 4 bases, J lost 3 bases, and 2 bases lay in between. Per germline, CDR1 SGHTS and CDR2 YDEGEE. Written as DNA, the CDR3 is TGTGCCAGCAGCCTCAATCAGCCCCAGCATTTT. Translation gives CASSLNQPQHF.

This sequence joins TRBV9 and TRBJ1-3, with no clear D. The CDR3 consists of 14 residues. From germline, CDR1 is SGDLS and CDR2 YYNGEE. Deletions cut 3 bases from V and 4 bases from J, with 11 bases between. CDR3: CASSGTVQGNTIYF. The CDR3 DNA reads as TGTGCCAGCAGCGGAACGGTACAGGGAAACACCATATATTTT.

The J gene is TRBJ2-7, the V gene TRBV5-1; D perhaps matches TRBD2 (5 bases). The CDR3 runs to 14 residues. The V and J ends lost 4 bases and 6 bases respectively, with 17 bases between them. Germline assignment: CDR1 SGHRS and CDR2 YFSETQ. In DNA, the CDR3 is TGCGCCAGCAGCCGTGCCCCGGGGTTTGGCGAGCAGTACGTC. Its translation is CASSRAPGFGEQYV.

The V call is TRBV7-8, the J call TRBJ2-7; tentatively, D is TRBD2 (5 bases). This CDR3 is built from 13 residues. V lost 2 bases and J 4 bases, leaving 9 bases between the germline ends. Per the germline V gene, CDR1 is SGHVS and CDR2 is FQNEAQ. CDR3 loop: CASSLPPGYEQYV. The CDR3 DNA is TGTGCCAGCAGCTTACCCCCGGGGTACGAGCAGTACGTC.

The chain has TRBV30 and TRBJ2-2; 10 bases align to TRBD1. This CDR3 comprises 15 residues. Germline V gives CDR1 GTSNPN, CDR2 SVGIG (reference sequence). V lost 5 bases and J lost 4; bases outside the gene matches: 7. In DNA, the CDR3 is TGTGCCTGGTGCTCGGGACAGGGGCTCACCGGGGAGCTGTTTTTT. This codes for CAWCSGQGLTGELFF.

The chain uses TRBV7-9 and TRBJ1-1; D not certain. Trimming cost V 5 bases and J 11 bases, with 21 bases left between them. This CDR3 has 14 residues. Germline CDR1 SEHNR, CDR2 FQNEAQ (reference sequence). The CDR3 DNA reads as TGTGCCAGCAGCCACAGAGGAGGGTACGAGGTCGCTTTCTTT. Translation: CASSHRGGYEVAFF.

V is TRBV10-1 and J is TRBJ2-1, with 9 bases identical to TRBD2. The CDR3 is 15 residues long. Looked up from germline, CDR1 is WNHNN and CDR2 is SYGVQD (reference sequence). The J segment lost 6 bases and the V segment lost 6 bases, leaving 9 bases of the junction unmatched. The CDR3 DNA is TGCGCCAGCAGCCCGACTAGCGGCCAACCCAATGAGCAGTTCTTC. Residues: CASSPTSGQPNEQFF.

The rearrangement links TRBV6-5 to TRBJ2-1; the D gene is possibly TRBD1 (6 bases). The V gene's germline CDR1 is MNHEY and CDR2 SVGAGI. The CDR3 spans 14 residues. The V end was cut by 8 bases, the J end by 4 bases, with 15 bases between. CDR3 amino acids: CASRTGTTYNEQFF. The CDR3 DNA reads TGTGCCAGCCGGACCGGGACAACATACAATGAGCAGTTCTTC.

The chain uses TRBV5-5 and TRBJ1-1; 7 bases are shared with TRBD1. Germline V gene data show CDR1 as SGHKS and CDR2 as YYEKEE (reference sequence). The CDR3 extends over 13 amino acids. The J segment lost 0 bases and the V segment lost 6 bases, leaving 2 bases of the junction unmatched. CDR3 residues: CASTGTVNTEAFF. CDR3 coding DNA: TGTGCCAGCACTGGGACAGTGAACACTGAAGCTTTCTTT.

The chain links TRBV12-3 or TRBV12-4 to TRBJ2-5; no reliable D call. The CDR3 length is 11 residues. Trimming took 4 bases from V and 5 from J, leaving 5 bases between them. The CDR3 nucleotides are TGTGCCAGCAGTTCGAGTGAGACCCAGTACTTC. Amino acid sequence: CASSSSETQYF.

CDR3 bases: TGTGCCAGCAGTTACGAAGTCGGGGTGGGAGGCTACACCTTC. Protein product: CASSYEVGVGGYTF. The V and J genes are TRBV6-5 and TRBJ1-2; D unclear. The ends were cut back, 2 bases at V and 8 bases at J, with 15 bases in the middle. Germline V CDR1 and CDR2: MNHEY, SVGAGI. The CDR3 totals 14 residues.

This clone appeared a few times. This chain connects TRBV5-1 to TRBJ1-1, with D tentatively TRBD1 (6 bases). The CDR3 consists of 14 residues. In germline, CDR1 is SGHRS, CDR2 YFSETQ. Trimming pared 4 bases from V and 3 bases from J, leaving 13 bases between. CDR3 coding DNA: TGCGCCAGCAGCGTCACAGGGCGGCACACTGAAGCTTTCTTT. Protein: CASSVTGRHTEAFF.

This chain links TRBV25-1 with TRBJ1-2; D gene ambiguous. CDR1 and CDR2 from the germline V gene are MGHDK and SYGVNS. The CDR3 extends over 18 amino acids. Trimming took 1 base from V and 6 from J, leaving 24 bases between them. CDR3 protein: CASSEFFTEAGPPDGYTF. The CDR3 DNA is TGTGCCAGCAGTGAATTCTTTACCGAGGCGGGTCCCCCGGATGGCTACACCTTC.